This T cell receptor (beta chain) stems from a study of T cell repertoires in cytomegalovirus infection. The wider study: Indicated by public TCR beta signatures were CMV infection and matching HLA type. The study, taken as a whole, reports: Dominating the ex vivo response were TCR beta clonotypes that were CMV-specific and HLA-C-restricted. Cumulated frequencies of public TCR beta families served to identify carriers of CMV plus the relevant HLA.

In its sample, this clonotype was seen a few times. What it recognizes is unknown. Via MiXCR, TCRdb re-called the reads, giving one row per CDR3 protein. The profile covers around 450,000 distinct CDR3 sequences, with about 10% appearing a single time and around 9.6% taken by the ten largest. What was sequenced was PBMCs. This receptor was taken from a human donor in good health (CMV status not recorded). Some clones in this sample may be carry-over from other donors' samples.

The CDR3 is CAWSGSETQYF. As DNA, the CDR3 is TGTGCCTGGAGTGGATCAGAGACCCAGTACTTC. This chain connects TRBV30 to TRBJ2-5; D is unclear. The CDR3 spans 11 residues. CDR1 and CDR2 (germline): GTSNPN, SVGIG (reference sequence). The V end lost 1 base, the J end lost 4 bases, and 4 bases lay between the germline ends.